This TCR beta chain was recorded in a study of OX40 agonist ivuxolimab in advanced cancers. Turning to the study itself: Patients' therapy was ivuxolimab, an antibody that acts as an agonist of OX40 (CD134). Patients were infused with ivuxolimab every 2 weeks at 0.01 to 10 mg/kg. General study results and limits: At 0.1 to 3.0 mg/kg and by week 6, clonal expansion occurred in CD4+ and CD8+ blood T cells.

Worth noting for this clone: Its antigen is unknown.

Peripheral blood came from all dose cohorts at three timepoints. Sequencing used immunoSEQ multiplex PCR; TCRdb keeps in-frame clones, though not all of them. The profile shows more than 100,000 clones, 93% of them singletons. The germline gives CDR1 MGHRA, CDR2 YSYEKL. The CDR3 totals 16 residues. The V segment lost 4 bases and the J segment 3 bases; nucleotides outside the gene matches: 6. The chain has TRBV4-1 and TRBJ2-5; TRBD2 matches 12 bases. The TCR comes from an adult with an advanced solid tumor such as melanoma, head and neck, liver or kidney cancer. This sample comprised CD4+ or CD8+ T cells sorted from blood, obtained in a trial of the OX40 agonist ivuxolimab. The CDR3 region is CASSLHRLAGEETQYF. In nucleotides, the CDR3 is TGCGCCAGCAGCCTACACAGACTAGCGGGGGAAGAGACCCAGTACTTC.